These 25 T cell receptor beta chains share one sample of origin, sequenced in a study of T cell responses to AZD1222 COVID-19 vaccine. The assay was immunoSEQ multiplex PCR, and TCRdb's table has in-frame clones only and misses some. The sample holds around 76,000 clones, 84% seen once. The sample in question was peripheral blood, obtained on day 0 of AZD1222 vaccination. All receptors come from an adult in good health.

There are many counts of this clone. This chain uses TRBV7-8 with TRBJ1-5; 8 nucleotides align to TRBD1. The CDR3 loop spans 14 amino acids. Germline values: CDR1 SGHVS, CDR2 FQNEAQ. The trim removed 4 bases at V and 2 bases at J, leaving 1 base unmatched. CDR3 sequence reads: CASSSTGGNQPQHF. The CDR3 nucleotides read TGTGCCAGCAGCTCGACAGGGGGCAATCAGCCCCAGCATTTT.

The sample holds one count of this clone. The V and J genes are TRBV5-1 and TRBJ2-1; no firm D call. V was clipped by 2 bases and J by 4 bases, with 10 bases between them. This CDR3 has 14 amino acids. Germline CDR1 reads SGHRS; CDR2 reads YFSETQ. The chain's CDR3 is CASSLMGSYNEQFF. The CDR3 nucleotides are TGCGCCAGCAGCTTAATGGGGTCTTACAATGAGCAGTTCTTC.

A few counts support this clone. This chain uses TRBV18 with TRBJ1-5, with 8 bases that match TRBD1. Germline CDR1 KGHSH, CDR2 LQKENI. The CDR3 spans 15 residues. With 4 bases clipped from V and 5 bases from J, the junction kept 7 bases outside the gene matches. CDR3 nucleotide sequence: TGTGCCAGCTCACAAGAGACAGGGGCGGATCAGCCCCAGCATTTT. It specifies CASSQETGADQPQHF.

The chain has TRBV4-1 and TRBJ1-6; 7 bases match TRBD1. The CDR3 spans 16 residues. V was pared by 2 bases and J by 9 bases, with 10 bases of the junction left unmatched. Looked up from germline, CDR1 is MGHRA and CDR2 is YSYEKL. CDR3: CASSQTGQPNPSPLHF. The CDR3 nucleotides are TGCGCCAGCAGCCAAACGGGACAGCCGAACCCTTCACCCCTCCACTTT.

The chain couples TRBV6-4 to TRBJ2-5; no clear D gene. The CDR3 spans 13 residues. CDR1 MRHNA and CDR2 SNTAGT come from the germline V gene. Trimming removed 5 bases at V and 9 bases at J, with 16 bases between. The CDR3 bases are TGTGCCAGCAGTCAAGAGGAGTGGTCGGCCCAGTACTTC. As protein: CASSQEEWSAQYF.

The chain has TRBV29-1 and TRBJ1-1; no clear D. The CDR3 consists of 13 residues. The germline V and J ends were trimmed by 4 bases and 6 bases, with 15 bases remaining between them. Germline V lookup: CDR1 SQVTM, CDR2 ANQGSEA. Here the CDR3 reads CSVVRHGSAEAFF. CDR3 in DNA: TGCAGCGTTGTCAGGCACGGTTCGGCTGAAGCTTTCTTT.

The V and J genes are TRBV12-3 or TRBV12-4 and TRBJ1-1; D not resolved. There are 13 residues in the CDR3. The V end lost 4 bases, the J end lost 1 base, and 7 bases lay between the germline ends. As DNA, the CDR3 is TGTGCCAGCAGTTCTACTACGAACACTGAAGCTTTCTTT. Translation: CASSSTTNTEAFF.

The rearrangement joins TRBV28 to TRBJ1-2, with D perhaps matching TRBD1 (6 bases). This CDR3 comprises 12 residues. V lost 6 bases, J lost 8 bases, and 13 bases lay in between. CDR1 and CDR2 from the germline V gene are MDHEN and SYDVKM. The CDR3 DNA follows: TGTGCCAGCAGGCCGGGAGGGGGAGGCTACACCTTC. Translation: CASRPGGGGYTF.

CDR3 DNA sequence: TGTGCCAGCAGCCCGGGGAGGGGGAGCACTGAAGCTTTCTTT. It translates to CASSPGRGSTEAFF. The genes are TRBV28 and TRBJ1-1; tentatively, D is TRBD1 (6 bases). The germline V gene has CDR1 MDHEN and CDR2 SYDVKM. CDR3 length: 14 amino acids. V gave up 6 bases and J gave up 4 bases, with 15 bases separating them.

The rearrangement uses TRBV19 and TRBJ2-7, with D perhaps being TRBD1 or TRBD2 (5 bases each). CDR3 length: 14 amino acids. Germline CDR1 LNHDA, CDR2 SQIVND (reference sequence). Trimming shortened V by 7 bases and J by 3 bases, and 16 bases separated the two germline ends. The CDR3: CASTTGGDDYEQYF. CDR3 DNA sequence: TGTGCCAGTACGACGGGTGGGGACGACTACGAGCAGTACTTC.

This chain joins TRBV19 and TRBJ1-2; D may be TRBD1 (5 bases). The CDR3 has 13 residues. CDR1 is LNHDA, CDR2 SQIVND, per germline (reference sequence). V shed 1 base and J shed 7 bases, with 10 bases lying between them. The CDR3 protein is CASSIVGVGGYTF. The CDR3 DNA sequence: TGTGCCAGTAGTATAGTAGGGGTCGGTGGCTACACCTTC.

This clone was counted a single time. The chain joins TRBV28 to TRBJ1-2; 12 bases line up with TRBD1. With 5 bases clipped from V and 5 bases from J, the junction kept 6 bases outside the gene matches. The germline CDR1 and CDR2 sequences are MDHEN and SYDVKM. The CDR3 has 15 residues. The CDR3 bases are TGTGCCAGCAGTCCGGGACAGGGGGCTCCTTATGGCTACACCTTC. It encodes CASSPGQGAPYGYTF.

The chain has TRBV7-2 and TRBJ2-7, with D hard to call. CDR3 size: 12 residues. V was shortened by 4 bases and J by 5 bases, with 9 bases between the two germline ends. Germline V gene data show CDR1 as SGHTA and CDR2 as FQGNSA. The CDR3 loop reads CASSSYSDEQYF. CDR3 nucleotide sequence: TGTGCCAGCAGCTCCTACAGTGACGAGCAGTACTTC.

This chain links TRBV6-5 with TRBJ1-6, with TRBD1 as a possible D gene (5 bases). The germline V and J ends were trimmed by 0 bases and 12 bases, with 15 bases remaining between them. Germline CDR1 MNHEY, CDR2 SVGAGI. This CDR3 contains 15 residues. The CDR3 DNA reads as TGTGCCAGCAGTTACTCGCCAAATGAACAGGAACCCCTCCACTTT. It specifies CASSYSPNEQEPLHF.

The chain combines TRBV19 with TRBJ1-4; 9 bases are shared with TRBD1. Trimming cost V 5 bases and J 6 bases; bases outside gene matches: 4. Per the germline V gene, CDR1 is LNHDA and CDR2 is SQIVND (reference sequence). The length of the CDR3 is 14 residues. CDR3 protein: CASSSGTGYEKLFF. CDR3 sequence (DNA): TGTGCCAGTAGTTCCGGGACAGGGTATGAAAAACTGTTTTTT.

The chain links TRBV5-6 to TRBJ2-3; 8 positions match TRBD1. Germline-derived CDR1 and CDR2 are SGHDT and YYEEEE. Trimming removed 1 base from V and 4 bases from J; junction bases left unmatched: 5. This CDR3 has 15 residues. The chain's CDR3 is CASSLRQGPADTQYF. CDR3 DNA: TGTGCCAGCAGCTTGAGACAGGGGCCCGCAGATACGCAGTATTTT.

This clone was counted once. The V and J genes are TRBV7-8 and TRBJ2-7, with D possibly TRBD2 on 6 matching bases. Germline CDR1 and CDR2: SGHVS and FQNEAQ. V gave up 5 bases and J gave up 2 bases, with 16 bases separating them. CDR3 length: 15 residues. In DNA, the CDR3 is TGTGCCAGCAGCGATAGGCCCGGGAGAGCCTACGAGCAGTACTTC. Its protein is CASSDRPGRAYEQYF. The variable domain in full, completed from reference TRBV7-8 and TRBJ2-7, reads GAGVSQSPRYKVAKRGQDVALRCDPISGHVSLFWYQQALGQGPEFLTYFQNEAQLDKSGLPSDRFFAERPEGSVSTLKIQRTQQEDSAVYLCASSDRPGRAYEQYFGPGTRLTVT.

The chain couples TRBV19 to TRBJ1-1; D is unclear. The germline V gene encodes CDR1 LNHDA and CDR2 SQIVND (reference sequence). CDR3 length: 12 residues. Trimming left V 5 bases short and J 3 bases short, with 7 bases between. The CDR3 DNA reads as TGTGCCAGTAGTGCCTCGGACACTGAAGCTTTCTTT. Translated: CASSASDTEAFF.

The J gene is TRBJ1-1, the V gene TRBV5-1, with a tentative D call TRBD1 (5 bases). The CDR3 consists of 15 residues. V lost 1 base and J lost 5, with 15 bases in between. In germline, CDR1 is SGHRS, CDR2 YFSETQ. The CDR3 coding sequence is TGCGCCAGCAGCTTGTTCGGGGCCCGAGAGACTGAAGCTTTCTTT. It specifies CASSLFGARETEAFF.

The rearrangement uses TRBV6-5 and TRBJ2-2; 11 bases line up with TRBD1. Looked up from germline, CDR1 is MNHEY and CDR2 is SVGAGI. This CDR3 has 15 residues. Germline trimming cut 6 bases from V and 4 bases from J; bases unmatched to any gene: 4. The CDR3, as DNA: TGTGCCAGCAGAAAAGGGACAGGGGGCACCGGGGAGCTGTTTTTT. As protein: CASRKGTGGTGELFF.

This chain uses TRBV5-1 with TRBJ1-2; weak D call: TRBD1 (5 bases). The germline V gene encodes CDR1 SGHRS and CDR2 YFSETQ. Between the trimmed V and J ends, which lost 4 bases and 6 bases, there was a span of 19 bases. CDR3 size: 15 residues. CDR3 residues: CASSPKSRVMHGYTF. The DNA of the CDR3 is TGCGCCAGCAGCCCTAAGTCCAGGGTTATGCATGGCTACACCTTC.

The CDR3 nucleotides read TGTGCCAGCAGCTTAGTTATCGGGGGCACTGAAGCTTTCTTT. Translated: CASSLVIGGTEAFF. V is TRBV7-2 and J is TRBJ1-1; TRBD1 is a possible D gene (5 bases). The germline gives CDR1 SGHTA, CDR2 FQGNSA. Between the trimmed V and J ends, which lost 1 base and 4 bases, there was a span of 10 bases. There are 14 residues in the CDR3.

The chain recombines TRBV5-6 with TRBJ1-6; unclear D gene. This CDR3 region has 13 residues. Trimming took off 2 bases at V and 5 bases at J, with 5 bases between the two ends. In germline, CDR1 is SGHDT, CDR2 YYEEEE. Here the CDR3 DNA reads TGTGCCAGCAGCTTTGACCATAATTCACCCCTCCACTTT. Its protein is CASSFDHNSPLHF.

V gene TRBV4-2 combines with J gene TRBJ1-1; D remains ambiguous. Germline assignment: CDR1 LGHNA and CDR2 YNFKEQ. The V gene lost 4 bases and the J gene lost 1 base, with 7 bases spanning the gap. The CDR3 contains 13 residues. The CDR3 bases are TGTGCCAGCAGCCGAGCCACGAACACTGAAGCTTTCTTT. Translated: CASSRATNTEAFF.

J is TRBJ1-2 and V is TRBV6-5; 8 bases match TRBD1. The trim removed 5 bases at V and 4 bases at J, leaving 9 bases unmatched. Germline loops: CDR1 MNHEY, CDR2 SVGAGI. The CDR3 is 15 amino acids. The CDR3 loop is CASSPGQGPVYGYTF. DNA for the CDR3: TGTGCCAGCAGTCCTGGACAGGGACCCGTCTATGGCTACACCTTC.